This TCR beta chain was identified in a study of regulatory T cells in long-lasting Graves disease. Study-wide results and caveats: Newly diagnosed patients shared 950 to 1,000 public clonotypes; persistent patients shared about 2,700.

The germline V and J ends were trimmed by 8 bases and 1 base, with 8 bases remaining between them. Looked up from germline, CDR1 is DFQATT and CDR2 is SNEGSKA (reference sequence). The CDR3 runs to 11 residues. Time point indicated: newly diagnosed GD, antithyroid drugs for less than 3 months. From RNA extracted from PBMCs, the TCR library was made. In this sample, this clonotype turned up many times. Its antigen is not known. The TCR beta library used iRepertoire HTBI primers with Arm-PCR amplification of CDR3. From the multiplex PCR reads, TCRdb called clonotypes with MiXCR, one entry per CDR3 protein. The table lists about 530,000 distinct CDR3 sequences, 16% of them singletons, with roughly 25% in the top ten. The same sample was also used in a study of T cells in Graves' hyperthyroidism and ophthalmopathy. That paper states: In the blood, most expanded thyroid clonotypes above 0.001 appeared as well.

This clonotype originated in a woman aged 35-65 years with Graves disease. The chain has TRBV20-1 and TRBJ1-1; D call uncertain. Sequenced here: peripheral blood mononuclear cells (PBMCs), sampled at new diagnosis, from a patient treated with antithyroid drugs. The CDR3 loop reads CSPTQNTEAFF. CDR3 coding DNA: TGCAGTCCCACCCAGAACACTGAAGCTTTCTTT.